This T cell receptor beta chain was sequenced during a study of cytomegalovirus exposure and HLA in healthy donors. As to this clone: The antigen remains unidentified.

Whole-study results and caveats: Exclusion applied to some V segments, including TRBV6-2 and TRBV6-3, as they were indistinguishable. Most of the TCR beta V segments (in an earlier analysis) were productive either about 90% or about 30% of the time. Common viral pathogens were later found to be apparently linked to several of the most significant clusters. There were some public TCRs occurring in many donors, but most TCR sequences were rare.

The V gene's germline CDR1 is MNHEY and CDR2 SVGAGI. After removal of 0 bases from V and 1 base from J, the junction contained 3 bases not matched to a gene. The CDR3 runs 15 residues. It was with 60 Vbeta and 13 Jbeta primers that the PCR ran. Repertoires were generated with immunoSEQ multiplex PCR, while TCRdb's copy carries only in-frame clones and drops some. Altogether roughly 200,000 clones are present, around 80% being singletons, with the ten largest covering under 7.5%. The chain uses TRBV6-5 and TRBJ2-7; 7 bases align to TRBD1. The receptor comes from a man aged 40-49 years in good health and CMV-seronegative. The source material was PBMCs. CDR3 DNA: TGTGCCAGCAGTTACTCGACAGGGAATTCCTACGAGCAGTACTTC. Protein sequence: CASSYSTGNSYEQYF.